This T cell receptor (beta chain) was profiled in a study of tumor-infiltrating lymphocytes in primary liver carcinoma. The blood RNA (from unsorted whole blood) was obtained, and germline DNA was also extracted. TCR beta cDNA came from about 500 ng total RNA, primed with a constant-region primer. Employing slightly modified ARM-PCR, three nested multiplex PCR rounds were run, and these gave rise to the TCR beta libraries. TRBV1-TRBV30 forward primers and a C-beta reverse primer were used in the first two PCR rounds, which each ran for approximately 11 cycles. One entry per CDR3 protein, called by TCRdb with MiXCR from the multiplex PCR reads. The sample records more than 150,000 distinct CDR3 sequences, over 45% being singletons. Details on this clonotype: One junction end does not reproduce the germline sequence, and a read error may be involved.

The germline gives CDR1 MNHEY, CDR2 SVGAGI. The CDR3 contains 16 residues. The TCR comes from a man in his forties with primary liver carcinoma and hepatitis B virus infection. V and J are TRBV6-5 and TRBJ1-5; TRBD1 is a possible D gene (5 bases). The sequencing input was peripheral blood. The CDR3 coding sequence is TGTGCCAGCAGTTACTCGGGACCCCCCGTGGATCAGCCACAGCATTTT. Its translation is CASSYSGPPVDQPQHF.